The 4 T cell receptor beta chains in this list originate from one sample, sequenced in a study of control samples from healthy donors and cancer patients. Method: immunoSEQ multiplex PCR; TCRdb's copy keeps in-frame clones and lacks some. The repertoire holds over 100,000 clones, with about 90% as singletons. Sequenced input: blood. These TCRs come from a woman in her fifties or sixties in good health.

With regard to this clone: Other nucleotide sequences from this sample produce the same CDR3. V is TRBV5-1 and J is TRBJ1-1; 7 bases map to TRBD1. The length of the CDR3 is 14 residues. Germline V gene data show CDR1 as SGHRS and CDR2 as YFSETQ. Germline trimming cut 4 bases from V and 1 base from J; bases unmatched to any gene: 4. The DNA of the CDR3 is TGCGCCAGCAGCCTAGGGACAGCGAACACTGAAGCTTTCTTT. It specifies CASSLGTANTEAFF.

The genes are TRBV3-1 (or the pseudogene TRBV3-2) and TRBJ2-1; no clear D gene. Germline V gene sequence: CDR1 LGHDT, CDR2 YNNKEL (reference sequence). With 2 bases removed from V and 0 bases from J, the gap between germline ends came to 8 bases. This CDR3 has 15 residues. CDR3 coding DNA: TGTGCCAGCAGCCAACAACCGAACTCCTACAATGAGCAGTTCTTC. Encoded protein: CASSQQPNSYNEQFF.

The CDR3, as DNA: TGTGCCAGCAGCGCATACCCGACAGGAGACTATAGCAATCAGCCCCAGCATTTT. It encodes CASSAYPTGDYSNQPQHF. The chain recombines TRBV5-5 with TRBJ1-5; D might be TRBD1 (6 bases). From germline, CDR1 is SGHKS and CDR2 YYEKEE (reference sequence). Trimming took 4 bases from V and 0 from J, leaving 20 bases between them. The CDR3 sequence is 18 residues long.

This chain connects TRBV7-9 to TRBJ2-3; 12 positions match TRBD2. The germline CDR1 and CDR2 sequences are SEHNR and FQNEAQ (reference sequence). V gave up 4 bases and J gave up 4 bases; unmatched junction bases: 15. This CDR3 comprises 19 residues. The CDR3 DNA is TGTGCCAGCAGCTCCCGCCAGCTTCTAGCGGGGGGGCGGGCAGATACGCAGTATTTT. Translation gives CASSSRQLLAGGRADTQYF.